A selection of T cell receptor beta chains follows, all from one sample in a study of regulatory T cells in long-lasting Graves disease. TCRdb reanalysed the multiplex PCR reads using MiXCR and keeps one entry per CDR3 protein. The profile shows 400,000 or so distinct CDR3 sequences, more than 20% of them singletons. The input for sequencing was peripheral blood mononuclear cells (PBMCs), taken when the disease was refractory, from a patient treated with antithyroid drugs. The source of these receptors is a female donor with Graves disease. The conserved cysteine and the conserved F or W are not part of the CDR3 here. A row's size may be missing; if present it is once, few, many or a size class.

J gene,clone size,V gene,CDR3 protein
TRBJ1-2,many,TRBV27,ASSLRGQGGSYGYT
TRBJ2-5,many,TRBV5-6,ASSSNREETQY
TRBJ1-1,many,TRBV7-9,ASSDLGGGEAF
TRBJ2-5,many,TRBV28,ASSFGELAGEETQY
TRBJ2-2,-,TRBV30,AWSVPDTGELF
TRBJ1-2,many,TRBV28,ASLPPTNYGYT
TRBJ1-5,few,TRBV20-1,SARVGQPQH
TRBJ2-5,-,TRBV14,ASSLTTRGGETQY
TRBJ2-7,-,TRBV7-6,ASSLDLDTYEQY
TRBJ2-3,few,TRBV19,ASRLQDGADTQY
TRBJ1-2,many,TRBV12-3/TRBV12-4,ASRQGTVLGST
TRBJ2-5,many,TRBV29-1,SVRSGYRETQY
TRBJ2-7,-,TRBV7-2,ASSRGTGPGLKAYEQY
TRBJ1-5,many,TRBV28,ASTLEYSLTQPQH
TRBJ2-2,few,TRBV5-1,ASSLWTVTGELF
TRBJ1-1,-,TRBV7-8,ASCHLGGETENTEAF
TRBJ1-2,-,TRBV27,ASLRVAAGGFVYT
TRBJ2-7,few,TRBV6-1,ASSPRDLGKYEQY
TRBJ1-1,-,TRBV7-2,ASSLAGQGGFKTEAF
TRBJ2-7,-,TRBV15,ATSRDRSYEQY
TRBJ1-2,many,TRBV13,ASSLGYSSGYT
TRBJ2-5,-,TRBV20-1,SADRFQGRGKETQY
TRBJ2-5,-,TRBV15,ATSRVNPGAVAQY
TRBJ1-1,few,TRBV28,ASRTDGGRAF
TRBJ2-2,many,TRBV28,ASSSSPAGVNTGELF
TRBJ1-2,few,TRBV7-2,ASSPRLGVGSPYGYT